A selection of T cell receptor beta chains follows, all from one sample in a study of spatial heterogeneity in lung cancer. One entry per CDR3 protein results from TCRdb running MiXCR on the 5' RACE reads. The sample includes more than 65,000 distinct CDR3 sequences, approximately 8.1% of them seen just once. The sequencing here drew on PBMCs, taken at surgery. Receptors originate from a male donor with early-stage non-small cell lung cancer. Each CDR3 is given with its conserved first and last residue. The D gene is left open where the match is weak. Clone size is given for some rows only: seen once, a few or many times, or a class if the clone is expanded.

d_gene | j_gene | v_gene | abundance | CDR3nt | CDR3aa
TRBD1 | TRBJ2-5 | TRBV28 | NA | TGTGCCAGCAGTTCCAGGGGGCTAGAGACCCAGTACTTC | CASSSRGLETQYF
TRBD1 | TRBJ1-2 | TRBV10-3 | NA | TGTGCCATCGGGGACAGCAGTTTAAGATATGGCTACACCTTC | CAIGDSSLRYGYTF
NA | TRBJ2-1 | TRBV24-1 | NA | TGTGCCACCAGTAGTACGGCCGGATCGTACAATGAGCAGTTCTTC | CATSSTAGSYNEQFF
TRBD1 | TRBJ2-4 | TRBV7-9 | NA | TGTGCCAGCAGCTTAGGGGGACAGGGAGTCAAAAACATTCAGTACTTC | CASSLGGQGVKNIQYF
TRBD2 | TRBJ2-1 | TRBV6-5 | few | TGTGCCAGCACCTTTACTGGGGGAGGGTCCTACAATGAGCAGTTCTTC | CASTFTGGGSYNEQFF
NA | TRBJ2-7 | TRBV6-6 | NA | TGTGCCAGCAGTTACTCGAATTCCCCTAGCTCCTACGAGCAGTACTTC | CASSYSNSPSSYEQYF
NA | TRBJ1-1 | TRBV20-1 | NA | TGCAGTGCCAGGGACCGCCCCGGAGCTTTCTTT | CSARDRPGAFF
TRBD2 | TRBJ2-1 | TRBV7-2 | many | TGTGCCAGCAGCTTAGGCGGCGCTAGCGGGTTTGGGGAGCAGTTCTTC | CASSLGGASGFGEQFF
TRBD1 | TRBJ1-5 | TRBV18 | few | TGTGCCAGCTCTTCTATGGGACAGCCGAATCAGCCCCAGCATTTT | CASSSMGQPNQPQHF
NA | TRBJ2-4 | TRBV29-1 | many | TGCAGCGTTATCAGGGGTGAGGACATTCAGTACTTC | CSVIRGEDIQYF
TRBD2 | TRBJ2-3 | TRBV7-9 | many | TGTGCCACCACAGCGGGGGATACGCAGTATTTT | CATTAGDTQYF
NA | TRBJ2-2 | TRBV4-1 | many | TGCGCCAGCAGCCACCCGGCAGGGTCCCACCGGGAGCTGTTTTTT | CASSHPAGSHRELFF
NA | TRBJ2-7 | TRBV19 | many | TGTGCCAGTAGTTTCAGGACAGCCCCCTACGAGCAGTACTTC | CASSFRTAPYEQYF
NA | TRBJ2-5 | TRBV19 | many | TGTGCCAGTCGACCTTCGGGTCCACAAGAGACCCAGTACTTC | CASRPSGPQETQYF
NA | TRBJ2-7 | TRBV28 | few | TGTGCCAGCAGCTACACAGGGTTATCGTCCGTGGCCTACGAGCAGTACTTC | CASSYTGLSSVAYEQYF
NA | TRBJ1-1 | TRBV13 | few | TGTGCCAGCAGCTTAGTGCCCCCAGCTTTCTTT | CASSLVPPAFF
NA | TRBJ1-2 | TRBV12-3/TRBV12-4 | few | TGTGCCAGCAGTTTGTTGGAGCGCGGCTACACCTTC | CASSLLERGYTF
NA | TRBJ1-1 | TRBV2 | few | TGTGCCAGCAGTAGGGAGAGGGGAAACACTGAAGCTTTCTTT | CASSRERGNTEAFF
TRBD2 | TRBJ2-1 | TRBV11-2 | many | TGTGCCAGCAGCTTGACGACTAGCGGGAGTAATGAGCAGTTCTTC | CASSLTTSGSNEQFF
NA | TRBJ2-1 | TRBV7-3 | few | TGTGCCAGCAGCCTAGGCGAACTGAGTGAGCAGTTCTTC | CASSLGELSEQFF
NA | TRBJ2-1 | TRBV7-2 | many | TGTGCCAGCAGCTTGACCGGGGGCACCTACAATGAGCAGTTCTTC | CASSLTGGTYNEQFF
NA | TRBJ2-7 | TRBV3-1 | many | TGTGCCAGCAGCCATAGGGACACCGACTACGAGCAGTACTTC | CASSHRDTDYEQYF
TRBD2 | TRBJ2-1 | TRBV7-8 | many | TGTGCCAGCAGCTTATTTGCGGGAGTCTCCTACAATGAGCAGTTCTTC | CASSLFAGVSYNEQFF
NA | TRBJ2-1 | TRBV20-1 | NA | TGCAGTGCTAGAGATCCCCAGCGAGTGGATGAGCAGTTCTTC | CSARDPQRVDEQFF
NA | TRBJ2-7 | TRBV6-2/TRBV6-3 | NA | TGTGCCAGCAGTTACTCGAGTAGGGACGAGCAGTACTTC | CASSYSSRDEQYF
NA | TRBJ2-7 | TRBV5-1 | few | TGCGCCAGCAGCTTACTCCATCTAAGCTCCTACGAGCAGTACTTC | CASSLLHLSSYEQYF
TRBD2 | TRBJ2-5 | TRBV7-2 | many | TGTGCCAGCAGCCTGAGACTAGCGGGTTCGTACCAAGAGACCCAGTACTTC | CASSLRLAGSYQETQYF
TRBD2 | TRBJ2-3 | TRBV12-3/TRBV12-4 | many | TGTGCCAGCAGTGGGGGGACTAGCGGGAGAAGAGATACGCAGTATTTT | CASSGGTSGRRDTQYF
TRBD2 | TRBJ2-1 | TRBV2 | NA | TGTGCCAGCAGTGGTGGGCTAGCGGGAGGGTTCAATGAGCAGTTCTTC | CASSGGLAGGFNEQFF
TRBD1 | TRBJ1-4 | TRBV7-6 | many | TGTGCCAGCAGCCCCCTCCCAGGGACAGGGGATGAAAAACTGTTTTTT | CASSPLPGTGDEKLFF
TRBD2 | TRBJ2-1 | TRBV5-4 | many | TGTGCCAGCAGAACGGGGACTAGCCCATACAATGAGCAGTTCTTC | CASRTGTSPYNEQFF
NA | TRBJ2-5 | TRBV6-6 | NA | TGTGCCAGCAGCCAGGGGGGCGACACCCTCCAAGAGACCCAGTACTTC | CASSQGGDTLQETQYF
TRBD1 | TRBJ2-6 | TRBV19 | few | TGTGCCAGTAGTATAGGCGGGACAGGGTTTGGGGCCAACGTCCTGACTTTC | CASSIGGTGFGANVLTF
NA | TRBJ1-1 | TRBV29-1 | many | TGCAGCGTTGGATACAGGGCCGAGAACACTGAAGCTTTCTTT | CSVGYRAENTEAFF
NA | TRBJ2-3 | TRBV30 | many | TGTGCCTGGAGTGTGTCCGATACGCAGTATTTT | CAWSVSDTQYF
TRBD1 | TRBJ1-1 | TRBV25-1 | medium-sized | TGTGCCAGCAGTGCCGCACAGGGGAGCACTGAAGCTTTCTTT | CASSAAQGSTEAFF
TRBD1 | TRBJ1-2 | TRBV3-1 | many | TGTGCCAGCAGCCGCCTACAGGGGGCGGATGGCTACACCTTC | CASSRLQGADGYTF
NA | TRBJ1-2 | TRBV12-3/TRBV12-4 | NA | TGTGCCAGCAGTTTTAACAGGATTGAGGAAGGCTACACCTTC | CASSFNRIEEGYTF
NA | TRBJ1-2 | TRBV9 | NA | TGTGCCAGCAGCCTCACCCCTAACTATGGCTACACCTTC | CASSLTPNYGYTF
NA | TRBJ2-5 | TRBV18 | few | TGTGCCAGCTCACCGCGGGGCAGGGTCCAAGAGACCCAGTACTTC | CASSPRGRVQETQYF
NA | TRBJ1-1 | TRBV4-2 | NA | TGTGCCAGCAGCCAAGGTGGGACTGACCCTGAGGCTTTCTTT | CASSQGGTDPEAFF
NA | TRBJ2-5 | TRBV19 | few | TGTGCCAGTAGTGCACCCGACGGAGAGACCCAGTACTTC | CASSAPDGETQYF
NA | TRBJ2-7 | TRBV6-1 | few | TGTGCCAGCAGCCGCACGGACTCTTGGCAGTACTTC | CASSRTDSWQYF